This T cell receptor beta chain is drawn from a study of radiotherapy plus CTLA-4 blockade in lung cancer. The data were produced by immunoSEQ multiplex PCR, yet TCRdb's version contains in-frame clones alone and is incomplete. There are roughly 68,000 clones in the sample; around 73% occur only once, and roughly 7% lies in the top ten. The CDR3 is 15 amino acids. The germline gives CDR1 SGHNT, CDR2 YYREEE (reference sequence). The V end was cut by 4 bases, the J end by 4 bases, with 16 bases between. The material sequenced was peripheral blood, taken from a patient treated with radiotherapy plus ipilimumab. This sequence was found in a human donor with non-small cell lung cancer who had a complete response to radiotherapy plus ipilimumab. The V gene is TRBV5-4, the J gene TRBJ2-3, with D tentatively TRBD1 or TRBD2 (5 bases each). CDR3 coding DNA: TGTGCCAGCAGCCCCCGAGGGGTAGGGGCAGATACGCAGTATTTT. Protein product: CASSPRGVGADTQYF. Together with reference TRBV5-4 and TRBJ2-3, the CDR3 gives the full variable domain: ETGVTQSPTHLIKTRGQQVTLRCSSQSGHNTVSWYQQALGQGPQFIFQYYREEENGRGNFPPRFSGLQFPNYSSELNVNALELDDSALYLCASSPRGVGADTQYFGPGTRLTVL.